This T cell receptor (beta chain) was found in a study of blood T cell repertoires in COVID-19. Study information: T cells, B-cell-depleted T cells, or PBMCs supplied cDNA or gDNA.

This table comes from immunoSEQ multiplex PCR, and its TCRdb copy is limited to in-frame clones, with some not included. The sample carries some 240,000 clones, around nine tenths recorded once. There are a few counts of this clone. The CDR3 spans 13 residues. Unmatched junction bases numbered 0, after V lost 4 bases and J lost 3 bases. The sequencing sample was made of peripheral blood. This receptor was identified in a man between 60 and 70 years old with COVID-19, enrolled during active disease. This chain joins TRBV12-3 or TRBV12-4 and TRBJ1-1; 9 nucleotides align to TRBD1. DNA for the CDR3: TGTGCCAGCAGTTGGACAGGGGACACTGAAGCTTTCTTT. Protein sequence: CASSWTGDTEAFF.